This T cell receptor beta chain is from a study of blood T cell repertoires in COVID-19. Study overall: Both acute and convalescent COVID-19 samples were obtained from the United States, Italy and Spain. T cells, B-cell-depleted T cells, or PBMCs provided the cDNA or gDNA that served as material.

A single count supports this clone. In the authors' methods: Quantification of nucleated cells was approximated via reference gene primer amplification. Clones were sequenced by immunoSEQ multiplex PCR, and TCRdb holds only the in-frame ones, with some missing. V, J and clone size were drawn from that table, and D and trimming were deduced from the DNA. This sample yields about 180,000 clones, of which roughly 87% are seen a single time; about 1.6% belongs to the top ten. Trimming at V came to 0 bases and at J to 8 bases, leaving 2 bases not matched to a gene. Germline CDR1 and CDR2: SGHRS and YFSETQ. The CDR3 is made up of 13 amino acids.

The V gene is TRBV5-1, the J gene TRBJ1-2; 9 bases are shared with TRBD1. Source material: peripheral blood. The TCR originated in a woman aged 45-65 years with acute or convalescent COVID-19. CDR3 DNA sequence: TGCGCCAGCAGCTTGGGGACAGGGGAAGGCTACACCTTC. Translated, it gives CASSLGTGEGYTF.